This T cell receptor (beta chain) was identified in a study of T cell repertoires and HLA-DP antigens. As for the study in general: A couple of male donors and one female donor spanned ages 18-to-29 through 60-to-69.

On this clone: Its antigen is as yet unknown.

The germline V gene encodes CDR1 MDHEN and CDR2 SYDVKM. The CDR3 runs 16 residues. J was trimmed by 0 bases and V by 3 bases; bases with no gene match: 5. Measured with immunoSEQ multiplex PCR; TCRdb has only the in-frame clones, and not every one. The sample consists of around 90,000 clones, approximately 89% of them appearing once. This rearrangement joins TRBV28 to TRBJ2-1, with TRBD2 matching over 7 bases. The TCR comes from a man aged 50 or older in good health and CMV-seronegative. Sequences were obtained from CD4+ T cells from PBMCs. CDR3 region: CASSFGGSPSYNEQFF. For the CDR3, the DNA is TGTGCCAGCAGTTTCGGCGGGAGTCCCTCCTACAATGAGCAGTTCTTC.